The clone carrying this TCR beta chain has only one observation. Its antigen is unidentified. The data stem from a study of shared clonotypes between healthy human individuals. Naive-designated CD8 cells lacked CD45RO, were positively enriched for CCR7, and omitted terminally differentiated effector memory CD45RA+ cells. Whole-study results and caveats: As a rule, naive subsets had a larger estimated richness than memory subsets. The study found roughly 5.3% of naive CD4 clonotypes shared across a few donors.

CDR3 length: 15 residues. V trimming: 6 bases; J trimming: 0 bases; junction bases outside the gene matches: 3. In germline, CDR1 is LNHDA, CDR2 SQIVND (reference sequence). Generated by immunoSEQ multiplex PCR, the TCRdb table keeps only in-frame clones and is missing some. The repertoire includes about 2 million clones, about 95% of them detected once, and 0.9% to 1.3% sits in the top ten. The sequence was obtained from a man between 18 and 29 years old in good health. The chain links TRBV19 to TRBJ1-5, with TRBD1 matching 9 bases. The specimen sequenced was naive CD8+ T cells sorted from blood. The CDR3 nucleotides read TGTGCCAGTAGGGGGACAGGGCATAGCAATCAGCCCCAGCATTTT. This gives the protein CASRGTGHSNQPQHF. Combining the CDR3 with reference TRBV19 and TRBJ1-5 gives the whole variable domain DGGITQSPKYLFRKEGQNVTLSCEQNLNHDAMYWYRQDPGQGLRLIYYSQIVNDFQKGDIAEGYSVSREKKESFPLTVTSAQKNPTAFYLCASRGTGHSNQPQHFGDGTRLSIL.